One sample yielded the 7 T cell receptor beta chains listed below, sequenced in a study of T cell changes during pregnancy in multiple sclerosis. The data were produced by immunoSEQ multiplex PCR, yet TCRdb's version contains in-frame clones alone and is incomplete. The sample records under 80,000 clones, roughly 89% being singletons. This specimen consisted of peripheral blood, obtained after pregnancy. These receptors originate from a female donor in good health, enrolled as a control in a pregnancy study.

This rearrangement joins TRBV7-9 to TRBJ2-7; TRBD2 agrees at 10 bases. CDR1 and CDR2 (germline): SEHNR, FQNEAQ (reference sequence). The CDR3 length is 17 residues. Trimming at V came to 5 bases and at J to 2 bases, leaving 12 bases not matched to a gene. The CDR3 DNA sequence: TGTGCCAGCAGCCCCCGTTGGACTAGCGGACCGGCCTACGAGCAGTACTTC. Amino acids: CASSPRWTSGPAYEQYF.

This clone has only a few counts. This chain joins TRBV9 and TRBJ1-2; D is undetermined. The V end lost 3 bases, the J end lost 1 base, and 13 bases lay between the germline ends. Germline CDR1 reads SGDLS; CDR2 reads YYNGEE. The CDR3 is 15 amino acids. The CDR3 sequence is CASSGSSRVNYGYTF. CDR3 DNA: TGTGCCAGCAGCGGGTCTTCGAGGGTTAACTATGGCTACACCTTC.

In this sample, this clone turned up a few times. The CDR3 here is CASSQRDSYEAFF. The CDR3 DNA sequence: TGTGCCAGCAGCCAGAGGGACAGTTATGAAGCTTTCTTT. J is TRBJ1-1 and V is TRBV14; TRBD1 matches 7 bases. Per the germline V gene, CDR1 is SGHDN and CDR2 is FVKESK. The CDR3 consists of 13 residues. With V trimmed by 3 bases and J by 7 bases, 5 bases remained unmatched.

This rearrangement joins TRBV2 to TRBJ2-7, with 7 bases matching TRBD1. CDR3 length: 14 residues. J gave up 5 bases and V 4 bases, and 8 bases lay outside the gene matches. The germline CDR1 and CDR2 sequences are SNHLY and FYNNEI. The CDR3 sequence is CASSAKGGYDEQYF. The CDR3 nucleotides read TGTGCCAGCAGTGCTAAAGGGGGCTACGACGAGCAGTACTTC.

The chain uses TRBV29-1 and TRBJ1-2, with TRBD1 matching 8 bases. Trimming at V came to 3 bases and at J to 3 bases, leaving 9 bases not matched to a gene. The CDR3 runs to 15 residues. Germline V gives CDR1 SQVTM, CDR2 ANQGSEA. The DNA for the CDR3 is TGCAGCGTTGAGCCCCCAGGACAGGGCCACTATGGCTACACCTTC. Its protein is CSVEPPGQGHYGYTF.

The rearrangement joins TRBV9 to TRBJ2-1; 8 bases align to TRBD2. CDR1 and CDR2 from the germline V gene are SGDLS and YYNGEE. V dropped 4 bases and J dropped 7; count of bases not matched to a gene: 10. The CDR3 runs to 15 residues. The CDR3 nucleotides read TGTGCCAGCAGCTCCTCCGGGACTAGTCATAATGAGCAGTTCTTC. Amino acid sequence: CASSSSGTSHNEQFF.

This chain links TRBV7-9 with TRBJ2-7; possibly TRBD1 for D (6 bases). The CDR3 is 16 amino acids. Germline CDR1 reads SEHNR; CDR2 reads FQNEAQ (reference sequence). Trimming pared 4 bases from V and 3 bases from J, leaving 19 bases between. CDR3 in amino acids: CASSSRKDSLYYEQYF. The CDR3 bases are TGTGCCAGCAGCTCCAGGAAGGACAGTCTATACTACGAGCAGTACTTC.